This T cell receptor (beta chain) is from a study of blood T cells in healthy people across ages. Study observations and caveats: Older individuals had lower TCR beta diversity per million T cells (the decline was roughly linear).

Concerning this clonotype: Its specificity is unknown.

This CDR3 is built from 16 residues. Trimming took 4 bases from V and 2 from J; bases not matched to a gene: 8. Germline V gene data show CDR1 as SEHNR and CDR2 as FQNEAQ (reference sequence). With a J-beta primer mix and a sample-barcoded 5' primer, a second PCR ran about 7 to 12 cycles. Every cDNA molecule carried a tag from a template-switch adaptor bearing 12 random nucleotides. TCRdb re-called the 5' RACE reads with MiXCR, one entry per CDR3 protein. This table has approximately 1,700,000 distinct CDR3 sequences, about two fifths appearing once. Specimen: blood. The chain joins TRBV7-9 to TRBJ2-3, with 8 bases lining up with TRBD2. The receptor was derived from a human donor in good health. CDR3 DNA: TGTGCCAGCAGCTCGCGACTAGCGTATATCACAGATACGCAGTATTTT. Translated: CASSSRLAYITDTQYF. Full variable domain (remainder filled in from reference TRBV7-9 and TRBJ2-3): DTGVSQNPRHKITKRGQNVTFRCDPISEHNRLYWYRQTLGQGPEFLTYFQNEAQLEKSRLLSDRFSAERPKGSFSTLEIQRTEQGDSAMYLCASSSRLAYITDTQYFGPGTRLTVL.